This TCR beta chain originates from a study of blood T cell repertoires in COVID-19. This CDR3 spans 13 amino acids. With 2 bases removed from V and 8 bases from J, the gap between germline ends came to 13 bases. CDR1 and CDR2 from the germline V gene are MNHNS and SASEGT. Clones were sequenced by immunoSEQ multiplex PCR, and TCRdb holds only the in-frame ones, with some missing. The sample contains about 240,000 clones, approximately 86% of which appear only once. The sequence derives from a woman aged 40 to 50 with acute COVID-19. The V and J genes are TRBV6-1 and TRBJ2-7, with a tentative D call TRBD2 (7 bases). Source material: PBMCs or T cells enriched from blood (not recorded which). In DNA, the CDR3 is TGTGCCAGCAGTGAACTGTGGGGGGGGCAGCAGTACTTC. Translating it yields CASSELWGGQQYF.